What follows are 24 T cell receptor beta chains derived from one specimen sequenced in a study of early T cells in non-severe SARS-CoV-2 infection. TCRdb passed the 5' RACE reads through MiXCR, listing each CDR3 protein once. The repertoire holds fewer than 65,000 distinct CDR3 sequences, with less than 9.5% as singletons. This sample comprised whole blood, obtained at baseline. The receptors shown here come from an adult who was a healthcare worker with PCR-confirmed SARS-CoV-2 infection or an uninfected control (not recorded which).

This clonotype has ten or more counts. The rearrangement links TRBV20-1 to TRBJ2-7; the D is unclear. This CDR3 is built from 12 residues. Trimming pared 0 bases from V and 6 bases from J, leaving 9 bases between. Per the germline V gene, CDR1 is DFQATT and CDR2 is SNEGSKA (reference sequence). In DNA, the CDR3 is TGCAGTGCTAGAGATAACTCCGGCGAGCAGTACTTC. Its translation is CSARDNSGEQYF.

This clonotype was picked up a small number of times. The CDR3 reads CAINEGGKGYGYTF. The CDR3 coding sequence is TGTGCCATCAACGAAGGGGGAAAAGGCTATGGCTACACCTTC. The gene calls are TRBV10-3 and TRBJ1-2; a weak D match, TRBD1 (6 bases). CDR3 length: 14 amino acids. In germline, CDR1 is ENHRY, CDR2 SYGVKD. V lost 7 bases and J 4 bases, leaving 16 bases between the germline ends.

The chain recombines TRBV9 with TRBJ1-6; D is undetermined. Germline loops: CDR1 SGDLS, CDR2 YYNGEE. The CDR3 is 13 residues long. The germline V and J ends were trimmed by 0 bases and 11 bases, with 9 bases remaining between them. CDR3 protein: CASSVAGQPPLHF. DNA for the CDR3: TGTGCCAGCAGCGTAGCTGGGCAGCCACCCCTCCACTTT.

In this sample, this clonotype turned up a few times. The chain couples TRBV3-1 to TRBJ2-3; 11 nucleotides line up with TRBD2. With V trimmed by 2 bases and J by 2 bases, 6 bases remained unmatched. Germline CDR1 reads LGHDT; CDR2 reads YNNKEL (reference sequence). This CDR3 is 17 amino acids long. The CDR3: CASSQTGLAAHTDTQYF. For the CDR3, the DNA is TGTGCCAGCAGCCAAACGGGACTAGCGGCGCACACAGATACGCAGTATTTT.

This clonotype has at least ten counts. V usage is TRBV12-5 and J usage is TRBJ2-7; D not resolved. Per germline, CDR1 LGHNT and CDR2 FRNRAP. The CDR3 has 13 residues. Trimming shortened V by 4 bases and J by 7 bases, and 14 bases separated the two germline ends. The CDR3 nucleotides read TGTGCTAGTGGTTACGGACCCCTGGAGGAGCAGTACTTC. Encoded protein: CASGYGPLEEQYF.

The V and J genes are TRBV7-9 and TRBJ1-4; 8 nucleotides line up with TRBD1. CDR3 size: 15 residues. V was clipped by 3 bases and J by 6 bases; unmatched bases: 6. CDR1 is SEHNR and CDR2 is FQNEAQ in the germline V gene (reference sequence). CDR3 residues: CASSFRDRQDEKLFF. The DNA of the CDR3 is TGTGCCAGCAGCTTCAGGGACAGGCAAGATGAAAAACTGTTTTTT.

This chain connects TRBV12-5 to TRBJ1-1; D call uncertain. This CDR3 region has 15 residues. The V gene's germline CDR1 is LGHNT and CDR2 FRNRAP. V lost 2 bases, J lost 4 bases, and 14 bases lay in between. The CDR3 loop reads CASGLSQPEVTEAFF. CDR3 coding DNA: TGTGCTAGTGGTTTGTCCCAGCCAGAGGTCACTGAAGCTTTCTTT.

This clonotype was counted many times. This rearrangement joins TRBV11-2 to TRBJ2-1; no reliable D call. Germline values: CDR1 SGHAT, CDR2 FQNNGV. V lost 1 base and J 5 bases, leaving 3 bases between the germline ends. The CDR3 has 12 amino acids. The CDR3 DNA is TGTGCCAGCAGCTTAGTCCACAATGAGCAGTTCTTC. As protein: CASSLVHNEQFF.

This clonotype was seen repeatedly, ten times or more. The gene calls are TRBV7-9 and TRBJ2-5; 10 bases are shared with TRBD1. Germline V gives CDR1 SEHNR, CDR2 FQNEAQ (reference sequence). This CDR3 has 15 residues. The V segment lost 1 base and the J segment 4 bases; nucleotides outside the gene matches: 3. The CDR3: CASSLGQGAAETQYF. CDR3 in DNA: TGTGCCAGCAGCTTAGGACAGGGGGCCGCAGAGACCCAGTACTTC.

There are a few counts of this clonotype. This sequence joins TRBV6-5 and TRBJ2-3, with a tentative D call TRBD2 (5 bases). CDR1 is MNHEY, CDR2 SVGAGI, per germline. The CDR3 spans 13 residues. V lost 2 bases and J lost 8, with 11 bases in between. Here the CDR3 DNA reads TGTGCCAGCAGTTACGGTCGGGGAGTTACGCAGTATTTT. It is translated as CASSYGRGVTQYF.

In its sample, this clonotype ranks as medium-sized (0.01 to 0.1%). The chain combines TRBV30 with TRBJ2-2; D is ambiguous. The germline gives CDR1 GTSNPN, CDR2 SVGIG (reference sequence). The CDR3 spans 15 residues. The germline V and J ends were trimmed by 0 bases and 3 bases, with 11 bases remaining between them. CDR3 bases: TGTGCCTGGAGTGTGAGGCAGTCGGACACCGGGGAGCTGTTTTTT. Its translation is CAWSVRQSDTGELFF.

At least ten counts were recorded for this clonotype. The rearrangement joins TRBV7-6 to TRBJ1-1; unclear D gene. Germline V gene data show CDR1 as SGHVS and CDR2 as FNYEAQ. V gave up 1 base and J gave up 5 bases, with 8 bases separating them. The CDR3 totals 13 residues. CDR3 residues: CASSLGVGTEAFF. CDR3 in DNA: TGTGCCAGCAGCTTAGGCGTAGGGACTGAAGCTTTCTTT.

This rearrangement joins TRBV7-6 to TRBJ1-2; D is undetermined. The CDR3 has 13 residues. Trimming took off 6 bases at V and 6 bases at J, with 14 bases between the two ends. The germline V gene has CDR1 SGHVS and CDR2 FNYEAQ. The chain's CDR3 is CASRLTPFDGYTF. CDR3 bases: TGTGCCAGCAGACTGACCCCCTTCGATGGCTACACCTTC.

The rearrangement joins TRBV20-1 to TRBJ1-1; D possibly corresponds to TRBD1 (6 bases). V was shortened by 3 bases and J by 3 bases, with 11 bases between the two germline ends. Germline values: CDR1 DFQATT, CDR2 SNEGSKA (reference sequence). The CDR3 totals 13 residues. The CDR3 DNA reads TGCAGTGCTAGTCGGGGGGCGGACACTGAAGCTTTCTTT. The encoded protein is CSASRGADTEAFF.

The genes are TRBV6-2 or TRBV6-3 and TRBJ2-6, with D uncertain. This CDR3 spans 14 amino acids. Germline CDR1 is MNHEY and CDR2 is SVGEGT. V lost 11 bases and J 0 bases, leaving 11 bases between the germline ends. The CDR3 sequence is CAGAKGSGANVLTF. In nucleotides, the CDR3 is TGTGCCGGCGCAAAGGGCTCTGGGGCCAACGTCCTGACTTTC.

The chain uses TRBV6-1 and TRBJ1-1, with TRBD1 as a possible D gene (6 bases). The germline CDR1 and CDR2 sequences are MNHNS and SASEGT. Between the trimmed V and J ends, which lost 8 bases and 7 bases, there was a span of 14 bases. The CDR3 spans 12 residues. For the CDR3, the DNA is TGTGCCAGCTGTGTCGGGGGCCATGAAGCTTTCTTT. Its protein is CASCVGGHEAFF.

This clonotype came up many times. The CDR3 DNA sequence: TGTGCCAGCATCCTAATCGGGGCCAACGTCCTGACTTTC. Its translation: CASILIGANVLTF. The chain is built from TRBV6-1 and TRBJ2-6, with unresolved D. CDR3 length equals 13 residues. Per germline, CDR1 MNHNS and CDR2 SASEGT. V was cut by 7 bases and J by 4 bases, with 8 bases left in between.

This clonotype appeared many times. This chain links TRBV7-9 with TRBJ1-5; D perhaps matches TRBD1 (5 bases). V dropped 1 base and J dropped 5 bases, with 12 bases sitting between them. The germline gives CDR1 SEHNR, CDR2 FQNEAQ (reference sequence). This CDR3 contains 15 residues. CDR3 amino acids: CASSLGGWRYQPQHF. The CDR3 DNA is TGTGCCAGCAGCTTAGGGGGGTGGAGGTATCAGCCCCAGCATTTT.

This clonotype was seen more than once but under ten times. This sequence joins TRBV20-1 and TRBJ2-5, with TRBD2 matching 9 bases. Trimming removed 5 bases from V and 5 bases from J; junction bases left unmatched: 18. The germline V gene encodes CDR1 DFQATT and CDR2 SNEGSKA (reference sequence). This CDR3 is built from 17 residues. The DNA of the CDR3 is TGCAGTGCTCTGGTTGGCGGCGGGAGGGCCAGGGAGGAGACCCAGTACTTC. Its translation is CSALVGGGRAREETQYF.

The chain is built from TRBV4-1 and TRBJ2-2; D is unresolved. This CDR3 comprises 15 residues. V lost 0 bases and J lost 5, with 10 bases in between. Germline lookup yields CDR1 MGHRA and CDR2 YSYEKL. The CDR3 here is CASSQDFTVTGELFF. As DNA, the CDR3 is TGCGCCAGCAGCCAAGATTTCACAGTTACCGGGGAGCTGTTTTTT.

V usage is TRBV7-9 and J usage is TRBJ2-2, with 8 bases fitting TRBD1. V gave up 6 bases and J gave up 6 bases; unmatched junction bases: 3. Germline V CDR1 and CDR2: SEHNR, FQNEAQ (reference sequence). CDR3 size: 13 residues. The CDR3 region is CASRDRDAGELFF. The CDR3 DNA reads TGTGCCAGCAGGGACAGGGACGCCGGGGAGCTGTTTTTT.

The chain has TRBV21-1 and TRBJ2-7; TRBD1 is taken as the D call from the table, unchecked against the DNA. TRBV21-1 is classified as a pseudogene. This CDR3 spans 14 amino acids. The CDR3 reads CASRPGQAAYEQYF. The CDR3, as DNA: TGTGCCAGCAGACCGGGGCAGGCCGCCTACGAGCAGTACTTC.

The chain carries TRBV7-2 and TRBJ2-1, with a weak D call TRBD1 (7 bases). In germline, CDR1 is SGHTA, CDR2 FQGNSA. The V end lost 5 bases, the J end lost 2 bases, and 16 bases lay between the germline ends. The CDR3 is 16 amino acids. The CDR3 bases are TGTGCCAGCAGCCCCCGCGGGACAGTCACCTACAATGAGCAGTTCTTC. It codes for CASSPRGTVTYNEQFF.

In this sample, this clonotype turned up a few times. The CDR3 region has the DNA TGTGCCAGCAGCTTATACAGGGCGAGCACAGATACGCAGTATTTT. It yields the protein CASSLYRASTDTQYF. This sequence joins TRBV11-2 and TRBJ2-3; TRBD1 might be the D (6 bases). Trimming shortened V by 2 bases and J by 0 bases, and 9 bases separated the two germline ends. Germline V gene sequence: CDR1 SGHAT, CDR2 FQNNGV. The CDR3 has 15 residues. The variable domain in full, completed from reference TRBV11-2 and TRBJ2-3, reads EAGVAQSPRYKIIEKRQSVAFWCNPISGHATLYWYQQILGQGPKLLIQFQNNGVVDDSQLPKDRFSAERLKGVDSTLKIQPAKLEDSAVYLCASSLYRASTDTQYFGPGTRLTVL.